This T cell receptor beta chain originates from a study of cytomegalovirus exposure and HLA in healthy donors. Germline CDR1 is SNHLY and CDR2 is FYNNEI. V lost 6 bases to trimming and J lost 2 bases, with 15 bases between them. The CDR3 has 15 residues. Findings and limits, study-wide: Being productive about 90% or about 30% of the time was typical of most TCR beta V segments in an earlier analysis. Follow-up analysis found HLA locus-dependent TCR association rates, highest for DRB1 and lowest for HLA-C. The authors confirmed in vitro that three CMV-associated chains were specific for CMV antigens.

Remarks on this clone: No antigen is known for it.

In the PCR, 60 Vbeta and 13 Jbeta primers were used. Assay: immunoSEQ multiplex PCR; the TCRdb copy retains only in-frame clones and omits some. The table has 150,000 to 250,000 clones, approximately 78% seen once. This chain connects TRBV2 to TRBJ2-3, with D possibly being TRBD1 (6 bases). Source material: PBMCs. This receptor was taken from a woman aged 50 to 65 in good health and CMV-seropositive. The CDR3 DNA reads TGTGCCAGCAGCCTAGACAGGAGACTCACAGATACGCAGTATTTT. It yields the protein CASSLDRRLTDTQYF.